What follows are 28 T cell receptor beta chains derived from one specimen sequenced in a study of CD8 T cells in Susac syndrome. cDNA came from around 0.5 to 1 ug RNA primed by random hexamers. TCRdb re-derived calls from the immunoSEQ multiplex PCR reads in MiXCR, one entry per CDR3 protein. The sample includes 400,000 to 550,000 distinct CDR3 sequences, around 85% of them seen just once. The sequenced material came from CD8+ T cells from PBMCs. These receptors were obtained from a human donor with multiple sclerosis.

The rearrangement joins TRBV7-8 to TRBJ2-4; D tentatively fits TRBD1 or TRBD2 (7 bases each). V was trimmed by 0 bases and J by 7 bases, leaving 16 bases between them. Per germline, CDR1 SGHVS and CDR2 FQNEAQ. The CDR3 has 16 residues. The CDR3 region has the DNA TGTGCCAGCAGCTTAGCGAGAGCGGGACAGCTTAACATTCAGTACTTC. Encoded protein: CASSLARAGQLNIQYF. The whole variable domain, filled in from reference TRBV7-8 and TRBJ2-4, reads GAGVSQSPRYKVAKRGQDVALRCDPISGHVSLFWYQQALGQGPEFLTYFQNEAQLDKSGLPSDRFFAERPEGSVSTLKIQRTQQEDSAVYLCASSLARAGQLNIQYFGAGTRLSVL.

V is TRBV4-1 and J is TRBJ1-1; D is unclear. This CDR3 has 15 residues. V lost 1 base to trimming and J lost 1 base, with 10 bases between them. Germline values: CDR1 MGHRA, CDR2 YSYEKL. In DNA, the CDR3 is TGCGCCAGCAGCCAAGCCTGGTCAGCGAACACTGAAGCTTTCTTT. It encodes CASSQAWSANTEAFF.

This clonotype has a handful of counts. CDR3 amino acids: CASSQEASRLASSYEQYF. CDR3 DNA sequence: TGTGCCAGCAGCCAAGAGGCTTCACGGCTAGCCAGCTCCTACGAGCAGTACTTC. V usage is TRBV4-2 and J usage is TRBJ2-7, with TRBD2 as a possible D gene (5 bases). This CDR3 spans 18 amino acids. The V and J ends lost 0 bases and 0 bases respectively, with 18 bases between them. Per the germline V gene, CDR1 is LGHNA and CDR2 is YNFKEQ.

This chain joins TRBV5-1 and TRBJ2-7; D possibly corresponds to TRBD2 (5 bases). Germline values: CDR1 SGHRS, CDR2 YFSETQ. The germline V and J ends were trimmed by 4 bases and 7 bases, with 9 bases remaining between them. This CDR3 spans 11 amino acids. The chain's CDR3 is CASSRTGEQYF. In nucleotides, the CDR3 is TGCGCCAGCAGCCGGACGGGGGAGCAGTACTTC.

V and J are TRBV6-5 and TRBJ1-2, with 7 bases matching TRBD1. The CDR3 is 16 amino acids. Germline CDR1 and CDR2: MNHEY and SVGAGI. After removal of 2 bases from V and 3 bases from J, the junction contained 9 bases not matched to a gene. The CDR3 DNA reads TGTGCCAGCAGTTACCTTAACTCCGGGACAGACTATGGCTACACCTTC. It encodes CASSYLNSGTDYGYTF.

The chain has TRBV20-1 and TRBJ2-7; no definite D call. Germline CDR1 reads DFQATT; CDR2 reads SNEGSKA (reference sequence). The CDR3 has 15 amino acids. V lost 3 bases and J lost 2, with 17 bases in between. The CDR3 coding sequence is TGCAGTGCTAGTCTTTCCCAGGACGGTGCCTACGAGCAGTACTTC. It is translated as CSASLSQDGAYEQYF.

The rearrangement joins TRBV29-1 to TRBJ2-7, with 9 bases lining up with TRBD2. V lost 4 bases and J lost 3; bases outside the gene matches: 4. This CDR3 comprises 13 residues. Germline CDR1 and CDR2: SQVTM and ANQGSEA. CDR3 residues: CSVGFSGSYEQYF. The CDR3 coding sequence is TGCAGCGTTGGTTTTAGCGGGAGCTACGAGCAGTACTTC.

This clonotype occurred once. The rearrangement links TRBV5-1 to TRBJ1-5; D is uncertain. Germline V CDR1 and CDR2: SGHRS, YFSETQ. CDR3 length: 13 residues. Trimming removed 1 base at V and 3 bases at J, with 5 bases between. The CDR3 reads CASSLWPNQPQHF. CDR3 nucleotide sequence: TGCGCCAGCAGCTTGTGGCCCAATCAGCCCCAGCATTTT.

This chain uses TRBV29-1 with TRBJ1-1; 11 nucleotides align to TRBD1. The J segment lost 8 bases and the V segment lost 8 bases, leaving 16 bases of the junction unmatched. Germline lookup yields CDR1 SQVTM and CDR2 ANQGSEA. The CDR3 loop spans 15 amino acids. CDR3 sequence: CSLLLLLDRGQEAFF. The CDR3 DNA follows: TGCAGCCTTCTCCTCCTTTTGGACAGGGGGCAGGAAGCTTTCTTT.

The chain has TRBV7-9 and TRBJ2-7; TRBD2 might be the D (6 bases). The CDR3 is 14 amino acids. Germline CDR1 SEHNR, CDR2 FQNEAQ (reference sequence). Trimming left V 5 bases short and J 2 bases short, with 13 bases between. For the CDR3, the DNA is TGTGCCAGCAGCCTGATAGCGGAGGCCTACGAGCAGTACTTC. Amino acid sequence: CASSLIAEAYEQYF. Filled out from reference TRBV7-9 and TRBJ2-7, the complete variable domain reads DTGVSQNPRHKITKRGQNVTFRCDPISEHNRLYWYRQTLGQGPEFLTYFQNEAQLEKSRLLSDRFSAERPKGSFSTLEIQRTEQGDSAMYLCASSLIAEAYEQYFGPGTRLTVT.

This chain connects TRBV5-8 to TRBJ2-7; D might be TRBD1 or TRBD2, each matching 6 bases. V was cut by 9 bases and J by 2 bases, with 21 bases left in between. This CDR3 contains 15 residues. CDR1 SGHTS and CDR2 YDEGEE come from the germline V gene. CDR3 in DNA: TGTGCCAATGACTTCGGGGGCCCTCCAACCTACGAGCAGTACTTC. Protein: CANDFGGPPTYEQYF.

The table lists this clonotype with a few counts. The chain has TRBV5-6 and TRBJ2-1; 13 bases are a match to TRBD2. There are 20 residues in the CDR3. With V trimmed by 3 bases and J by 0 bases, 12 bases remained unmatched. From germline, CDR1 is SGHDT and CDR2 YYEEEE. CDR3 amino acids: CASSWTSGSPLTSSYNEQFF. As DNA, the CDR3 is TGTGCCAGCAGCTGGACTAGCGGGAGTCCCCTTACAAGCTCCTACAATGAGCAGTTCTTC.

This chain joins TRBV14 and TRBJ2-5, with 8 bases fitting TRBD1. Per germline, CDR1 SGHDN and CDR2 FVKESK. The CDR3 is made up of 15 amino acids. The trim removed 2 bases at V and 5 bases at J, leaving 7 bases unmatched. In nucleotides, the CDR3 is TGTGCCAGCAGCCAACAAACAGGGGGATTGGAGACCCAGTACTTC. Amino acids: CASSQQTGGLETQYF. Variable domain in full (rest from reference TRBV14 and TRBJ2-5): EAGVTQFPSHSVIEKGQTVTLRCDPISGHDNLYWYRRVMGKEIKFLLHFVKESKQDESGMPNNRFLAERTGGTYSTLKVQPAELEDSGVYFCASSQQTGGLETQYFGPGTRLLVL.

The rearrangement links TRBV11-2 to TRBJ2-7; TRBD2 aligns across 11 bases. From germline, CDR1 is SGHAT and CDR2 FQNNGV. V shed 4 bases, J shed 0 bases, and the junction held 11 bases outside the gene matches. This CDR3 comprises 18 residues. In nucleotides, the CDR3 is TGTGCCAGCAGCTCTTGGACTAGCGGGCCCGAAAGCTCCTACGAGCAGTACTTC. Protein: CASSSWTSGPESSYEQYF.

This rearrangement joins TRBV4-2 to TRBJ1-2; D gene ambiguous. CDR3 length: 16 residues. Germline V gene data show CDR1 as LGHNA and CDR2 as YNFKEQ. Trimming cost V 0 bases and J 8 bases, with 19 bases left between them. CDR3 residues: CASSQDPSWTGEGYTF. CDR3 coding DNA: TGTGCCAGCAGCCAAGATCCGTCTTGGACGGGTGAAGGCTACACCTTC.

The chain joins TRBV15 to TRBJ1-1; D is ambiguous. The length of the CDR3 is 17 residues. Germline CDR1 and CDR2: LNHNV and YYDKDF (reference sequence). Trimming pared 0 bases from V and 2 bases from J, leaving 16 bases between. In DNA, the CDR3 is TGTGCCACCAGCAGAGAGACGCCCTGGGGAGTTAACACTGAAGCTTTCTTT. Protein: CATSRETPWGVNTEAFF.

The chain carries TRBV12-3 or TRBV12-4 and TRBJ2-7; no clear D. There are 15 residues in the CDR3. Trimming removed 3 bases at V and 6 bases at J, with 18 bases between. CDR3 sequence reads: CASSFGVAHSPEQYF. In nucleotides, the CDR3 is TGTGCCAGCAGTTTTGGGGTAGCCCATTCCCCCGAGCAGTACTTC.

CDR3 sequence: CSVGRGGDTQYF. In nucleotides, the CDR3 is TGCAGCGTTGGCAGGGGCGGGGATACGCAGTATTTT. This chain connects TRBV29-1 to TRBJ2-3, with D tentatively TRBD1 (6 bases). Germline assignment: CDR1 SQVTM and CDR2 ANQGSEA. Trimming pared 4 bases from V and 6 bases from J, leaving 11 bases between. This CDR3 is 12 amino acids long.

The count of this clonotype is one. The CDR3 sequence is CASNPGTGVDQPQHF. DNA of the CDR3: TGTGCCAGCAACCCCGGGACCGGCGTGGATCAGCCCCAGCATTTT. The chain has TRBV27 and TRBJ1-5; D is perhaps TRBD1 (5 bases). This CDR3 comprises 15 residues. Germline CDR1 MNHEY, CDR2 SMNVEV (reference sequence). Trimming took 7 bases from V and 5 from J, leaving 18 bases between them.

J is TRBJ2-5 and V is TRBV12-3 or TRBV12-4, with a weak D call TRBD1 (6 bases). V was trimmed by 0 bases and J by 5 bases, leaving 13 bases between them. This CDR3 comprises 15 residues. CDR3: CASSLAPGQIETQYF. Here the CDR3 DNA reads TGTGCCAGCAGTTTAGCTCCAGGACAGATTGAGACCCAGTACTTC.

This clonotype was recorded a few times. V is TRBV6-1 and J is TRBJ2-4; tentatively, D is TRBD1 (6 bases). The CDR3 runs 14 residues. V lost 6 bases and J lost 1, with 10 bases in between. In germline, CDR1 is MNHNS, CDR2 SASEGT. The CDR3 loop is CASSPDRAKNIQYF. For the CDR3, the DNA is TGTGCCAGCAGCCCCGACAGGGCCAAAAACATTCAGTACTTC.

This clonotype was counted between two and nine times. The chain couples TRBV7-6 to TRBJ1-1, with D uncertain. This CDR3 has 14 amino acids. Germline V gene sequence: CDR1 SGHVS, CDR2 FNYEAQ. Trimming stripped 4 bases from V and 6 bases from J, with 15 bases between. CDR3 amino acids: CASSSPYKRSEAFF. The CDR3, as DNA: TGTGCCAGCAGCTCCCCTTATAAAAGGTCTGAAGCTTTCTTT. Drawing the rest from reference TRBV7-6 and TRBJ1-1, the complete variable domain is GAGVSQSPRYKVTKRGQDVALRCDPISGHVSLYWYRQALGQGPEFLTYFNYEAQQDKSGLPNDRFSAERPEGSISTLTIQRTEQRDSAMYRCASSSPYKRSEAFFGQGTRLTVV.

The chain joins TRBV20-1 to TRBJ2-1; 9 bases align to TRBD2. The junction had 6 bases not matched to a gene; V was cut back by 6 bases and J by 3 bases. Germline CDR1 and CDR2: DFQATT and SNEGSKA (reference sequence). This CDR3 region has 14 residues. The CDR3 coding sequence is TGCAGTGCCCCCGGGACTAGCTACTACAATGAGCAGTTCTTC. Translation gives CSAPGTSYYNEQFF.

The chain combines TRBV2 with TRBJ1-1; D is undetermined. V was pared by 7 bases and J by 0 bases, with 9 bases between. CDR1 and CDR2 (germline): SNHLY, FYNNEI. The CDR3 extends over 13 amino acids. The CDR3 DNA is TGTGCCAGCAATAACGTTATGAACACTGAAGCTTTCTTT. Its translation is CASNNVMNTEAFF.

The rearrangement joins TRBV18 to TRBJ2-2; TRBD2 might be the D (5 bases). CDR1 and CDR2 from the germline V gene are KGHSH and LQKENI. V was pared by 3 bases and J by 1 base, with 12 bases between. This CDR3 region has 16 residues. The CDR3 sequence: CASSPVGEWNTGELFF. For the CDR3, the DNA is TGTGCCAGCTCACCCGTCGGGGAATGGAACACCGGGGAGCTGTTTTTT.

The V and J genes are TRBV28 and TRBJ1-5; no clear D gene. This CDR3 is 13 amino acids long. Per germline, CDR1 MDHEN and CDR2 SYDVKM. Trimming removed 6 bases from V and 6 bases from J, with 12 bases in between. This CDR3 is CASSPQRLQPQHF. In nucleotides, the CDR3 is TGTGCCAGCAGCCCACAGAGGCTTCAGCCCCAGCATTTT.

The J gene is TRBJ1-1, the V gene TRBV25-1; D perhaps matches TRBD1 (6 bases). The germline gives CDR1 MGHDK, CDR2 SYGVNS. Trimming removed 3 bases at V and 3 bases at J, with 11 bases between. The length of the CDR3 is 14 residues. The DNA for the CDR3 is TGTGCCAGCAGTGATTGGGAGGGGGACACTGAAGCTTTCTTT. Its protein is CASSDWEGDTEAFF.

This chain joins TRBV7-9 and TRBJ1-4, with 8 bases that match TRBD1. Looked up from germline, CDR1 is SEHNR and CDR2 is FQNEAQ (reference sequence). CDR3 length: 14 residues. V gave up 5 bases and J gave up 8 bases; unmatched junction bases: 7. The CDR3 nucleotides read TGTGCCAGCAGCGGAGGGACAGGCTCAGAAAAACTGTTTTTT. It codes for CASSGGTGSEKLFF.